This T cell receptor (beta chain) was captured by sequencing in a study of T-cell reconstitution after alpha-beta-depleted transplantation in children. This clonotype was recorded many times. The CDR3 length is 14 residues. With 2 bases removed from V and 5 bases from J, the gap between germline ends came to 12 bases. The germline gives CDR1 SEHNR, CDR2 FQNEAQ (reference sequence). Molecular barcoding with unique molecular identifiers was used for the TCRbeta library. MiXCR, run by TCRdb on the PCR reads, gives a single entry per CDR3 protein. The sample gives approximately 250,000 distinct CDR3 sequences, approximately 9.7% of which show up once; around 5.1% is in the top ten.

The sequencing here drew on PBMCs from the stem cell graft donor, taken from the stem cell graft. This clonotype originated in a human donor who donated a stem cell graft to a child with SCID. The V call is TRBV7-9, the J call TRBJ1-2; no clear D. This CDR3 reads CASSLLQDSYGYTF. The CDR3 DNA reads as TGTGCCAGCAGCTTACTTCAGGACTCATATGGCTACACCTTC.